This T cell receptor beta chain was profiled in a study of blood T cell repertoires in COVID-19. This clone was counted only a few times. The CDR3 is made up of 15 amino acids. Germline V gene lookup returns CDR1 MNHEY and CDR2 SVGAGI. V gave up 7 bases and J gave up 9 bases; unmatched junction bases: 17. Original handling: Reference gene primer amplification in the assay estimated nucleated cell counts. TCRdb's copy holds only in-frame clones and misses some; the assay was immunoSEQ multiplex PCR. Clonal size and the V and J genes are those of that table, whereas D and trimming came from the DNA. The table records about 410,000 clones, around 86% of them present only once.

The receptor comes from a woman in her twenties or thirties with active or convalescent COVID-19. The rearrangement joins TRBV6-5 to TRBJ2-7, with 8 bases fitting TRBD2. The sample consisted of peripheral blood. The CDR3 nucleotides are TGTGCCAGCAAACCCACTAGCGGAAGAACCTCGACGCAGTACTTC. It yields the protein CASKPTSGRTSTQYF.